The clone carrying this TCR beta chain came up a few times. The antigen is not known. TCRdb re-analysed the RT-PCR reads in MiXCR, keeping a single row per CDR3 protein. The data contain approximately 520,000 distinct CDR3 sequences, about 25% of them singletons. The entry originates in a study of response to subunit inactivated influenza vaccine. This CDR3 contains 14 residues. The germline V gene encodes CDR1 MNHEY and CDR2 SVGEGT. The V and J ends lost 2 bases and 4 bases respectively, with 10 bases between them. Whole-study results and caveats: The authors suggested that every seasonal influenza vaccination recruits few new T cells.

The sample in question was CD4+ T cells sorted from PBMCs, obtained approximately 5 days after vaccination. The gene calls are TRBV6-2 or TRBV6-3 and TRBJ2-3; possible D gene TRBD2, 5 bases. The clonotype comes from a man aged 45 to 65 who received an inactivated influenza vaccine. CDR3 bases: TGTGCCAGCAGTTACCGTAGCGTGGCAGATACGCAGTATTTT. This gives the protein CASSYRSVADTQYF.